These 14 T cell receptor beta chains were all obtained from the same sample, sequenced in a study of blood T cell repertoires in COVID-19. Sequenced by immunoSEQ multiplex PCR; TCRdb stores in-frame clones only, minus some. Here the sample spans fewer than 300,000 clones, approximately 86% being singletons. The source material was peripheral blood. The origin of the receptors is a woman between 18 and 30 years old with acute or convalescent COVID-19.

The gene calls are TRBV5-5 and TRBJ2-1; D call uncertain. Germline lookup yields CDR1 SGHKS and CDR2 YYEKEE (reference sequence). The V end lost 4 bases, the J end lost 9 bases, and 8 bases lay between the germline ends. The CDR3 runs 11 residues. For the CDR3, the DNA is TGTGCCAGCAGCCCCCAGCGTGAGCAGTTCTTC. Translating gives CASSPQREQFF.

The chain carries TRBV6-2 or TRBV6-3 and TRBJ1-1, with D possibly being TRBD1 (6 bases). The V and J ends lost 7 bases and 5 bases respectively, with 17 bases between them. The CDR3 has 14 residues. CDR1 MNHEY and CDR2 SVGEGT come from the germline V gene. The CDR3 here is CASTPTTGGTEAFF. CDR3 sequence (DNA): TGTGCCAGCACCCCGACGACAGGTGGAACTGAAGCTTTCTTT.

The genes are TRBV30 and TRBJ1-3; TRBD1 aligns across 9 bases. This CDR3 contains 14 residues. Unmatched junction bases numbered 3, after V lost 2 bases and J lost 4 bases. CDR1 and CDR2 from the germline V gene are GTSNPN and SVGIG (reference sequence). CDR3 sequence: CAWSSGQGGNTIYF. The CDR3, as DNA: TGTGCCTGGAGTTCGGGACAGGGCGGAAACACCATATATTTT. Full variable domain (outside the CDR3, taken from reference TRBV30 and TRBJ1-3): SQTIHQWPATLVQPVGSPLSLECTVEGTSNPNLYWYRQAAGRGLQLLFYSVGIGQISSEVPQNLSASRPQDRQFILSSKKLLLSDSGFYLCAWSSGQGGNTIYFGEGSWLTVV.

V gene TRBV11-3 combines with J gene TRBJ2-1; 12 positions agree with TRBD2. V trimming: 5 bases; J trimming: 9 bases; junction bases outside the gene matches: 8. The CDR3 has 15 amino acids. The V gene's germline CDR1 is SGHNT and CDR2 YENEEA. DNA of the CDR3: TGTGCCAGCAGCCTAGCGGGAGGGTTAGGTAGTGAGCAGTTCTTC. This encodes CASSLAGGLGSEQFF.

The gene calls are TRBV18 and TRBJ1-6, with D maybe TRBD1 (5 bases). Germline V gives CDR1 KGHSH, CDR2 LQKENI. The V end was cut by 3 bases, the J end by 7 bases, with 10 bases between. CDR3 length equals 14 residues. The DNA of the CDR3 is TGTGCCAGCTCACCTACAGGTTCCAATTCACCCCTCCACTTT. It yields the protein CASSPTGSNSPLHF.

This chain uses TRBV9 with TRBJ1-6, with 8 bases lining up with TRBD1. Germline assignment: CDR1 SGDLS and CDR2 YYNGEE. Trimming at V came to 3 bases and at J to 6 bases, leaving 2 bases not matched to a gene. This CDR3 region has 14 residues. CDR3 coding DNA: TGTGCCAGCAGCGATACAGGGGGTAATTCACCCCTCCACTTT. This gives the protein CASSDTGGNSPLHF.

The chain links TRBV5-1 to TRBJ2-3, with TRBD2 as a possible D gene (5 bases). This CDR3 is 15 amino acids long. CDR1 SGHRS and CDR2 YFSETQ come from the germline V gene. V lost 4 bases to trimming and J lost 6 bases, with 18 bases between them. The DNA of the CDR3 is TGCGCCAGCAGCCCGACTAACAACAGACCCGATACGCAGTATTTT. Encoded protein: CASSPTNNRPDTQYF. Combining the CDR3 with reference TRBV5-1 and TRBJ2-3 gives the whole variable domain KAGVTQTPRYLIKTRGQQVTLSCSPISGHRSVSWYQQTPGQGLQFLFEYFSETQRNKGNFPGRFSGRQFSNSRSEMNVSTLELGDSALYLCASSPTNNRPDTQYFGPGTRLTVL.

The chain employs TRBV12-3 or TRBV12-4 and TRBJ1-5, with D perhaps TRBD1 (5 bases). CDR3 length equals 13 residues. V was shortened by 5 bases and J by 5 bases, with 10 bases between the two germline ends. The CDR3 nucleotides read TGTGCCAGCAGTCGGGCGGGGGATCAGCCCCAGCATTTT. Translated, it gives CASSRAGDQPQHF.

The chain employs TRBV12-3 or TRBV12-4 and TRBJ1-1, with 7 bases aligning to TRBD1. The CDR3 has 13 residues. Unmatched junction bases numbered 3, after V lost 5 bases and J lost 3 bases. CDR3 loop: CASSPRGDTEAFF. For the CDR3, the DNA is TGTGCCAGCAGTCCCAGGGGGGACACTGAAGCTTTCTTT.

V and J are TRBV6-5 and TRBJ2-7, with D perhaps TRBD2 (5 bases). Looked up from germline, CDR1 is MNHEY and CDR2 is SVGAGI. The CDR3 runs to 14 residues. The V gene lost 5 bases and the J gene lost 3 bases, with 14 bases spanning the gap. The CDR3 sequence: CASSSQRTGYEQYF. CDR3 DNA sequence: TGTGCCAGCAGTAGCCAAAGGACTGGCTACGAGCAGTACTTC.

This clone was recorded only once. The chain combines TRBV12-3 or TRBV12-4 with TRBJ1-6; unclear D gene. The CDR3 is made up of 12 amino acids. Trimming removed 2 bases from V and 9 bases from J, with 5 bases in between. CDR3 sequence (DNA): TGTGCCAGCAGTTTATTTAGTTCACCCCTCCACTTT. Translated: CASSLFSSPLHF.

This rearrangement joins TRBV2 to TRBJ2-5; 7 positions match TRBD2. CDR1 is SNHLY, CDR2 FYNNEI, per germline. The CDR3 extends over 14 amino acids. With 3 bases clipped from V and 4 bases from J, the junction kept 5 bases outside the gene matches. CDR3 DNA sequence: TGTGCCAGCAGTGACGGGCGGGAGCGAGAGACCCAGTACTTC. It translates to CASSDGRERETQYF.

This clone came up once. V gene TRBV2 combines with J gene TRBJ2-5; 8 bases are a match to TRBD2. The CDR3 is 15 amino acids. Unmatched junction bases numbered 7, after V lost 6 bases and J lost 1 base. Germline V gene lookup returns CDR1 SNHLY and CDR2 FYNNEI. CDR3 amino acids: CASRRGGVPQETQYF. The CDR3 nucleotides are TGTGCCAGCAGACGGGGGGGAGTGCCCCAAGAGACCCAGTACTTC.

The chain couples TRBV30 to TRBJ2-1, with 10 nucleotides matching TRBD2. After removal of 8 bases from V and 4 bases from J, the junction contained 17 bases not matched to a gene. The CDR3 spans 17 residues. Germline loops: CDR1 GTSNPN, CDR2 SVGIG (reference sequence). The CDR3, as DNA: TGTGCCCGTACCCTGGGCTCCGGACTAGCGGAGTACAATGAGCAGTTCTTC. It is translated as CARTLGSGLAEYNEQFF.